The rows below give T cell receptor beta chains drawn from one sample of a study of shared clonotypes between healthy human individuals. Profiled with immunoSEQ multiplex PCR; TCRdb holds only in-frame clones, not every one. The sample shows millions of clones, about 95% of them seen only once. Material for sequencing was naive CD4+ T cells sorted from blood. The receptors were sampled from a man aged 18 to 30 in good health. Both conserved end residues are trimmed from each CDR3. Fields, in order: CDR3 protein, J gene, V gene.

ASSIGDYRTTEAF	TRBJ1-1	TRBV19
ASSRSLGETQY	TRBJ2-5	TRBV6-5
SVEYGGRGPYNEQF	TRBJ2-1	TRBV29-1
AWSGQSPGGYT	TRBJ1-2	TRBV30
ASRQGSYSNQPQH	TRBJ1-5	TRBV6-1
ASSGGRRTDTQY	TRBJ2-3	TRBV7-2
ASSYSTGGIYEQY	TRBJ2-7	TRBV6-5
ASSSDRAWGNTEAF	TRBJ1-1	TRBV5-8
ASSGLSDYGYT	TRBJ1-2	TRBV18
ASSLVSGKDQPQH	TRBJ1-5	TRBV11-2
ASSPPGVGYEQY	TRBJ2-7	TRBV18
ASSLDSAAGSYEQY	TRBJ2-7	TRBV5-1
ASSFSLGGTNEKLF	TRBJ1-4	TRBV5-1
ASSQGTGTYNSPLH	TRBJ1-6	TRBV4-1
ASSLGGSYNSPLH	TRBJ1-6	TRBV5-1
ASTPGLGSETQY	TRBJ2-3	TRBV2
ASSEGTVSGNTIY	TRBJ1-3	TRBV6-1
ASSLKGHDYGYT	TRBJ1-2	TRBV27
ASKDRGSSYNSPLH	TRBJ1-6	TRBV28
ASQDQLNTGELF	TRBJ2-2	TRBV6-8
ASSLTGQGTEAF	TRBJ1-1	TRBV6-1
ASSQTGYSNQPQH	TRBJ1-5	TRBV6-5
ASSLRQVDSYEQY	TRBJ2-7	TRBV7-8
ASRSSDGGSSYEQY	TRBJ2-7	TRBV10-2
ASTRELGNTIY	TRBJ1-3	TRBV28
ASSRLEGNTEAF	TRBJ1-1	TRBV4-3
ASNRAGSSYNEQF	TRBJ2-1	TRBV28
ASSLGGGRAHEQY	TRBJ2-7	TRBV5-6
ASSLGRVDTEAF	TRBJ1-1	TRBV5-1
ASSQEWDRAGGKNEKLF	TRBJ1-4	TRBV4-3
ASSLGAGDAYEQF	TRBJ2-1	TRBV5-1
ASSSGQGSQPQH	TRBJ1-5	TRBV6-5
ASSLAPSGLQY	TRBJ2-5	TRBV5-4
ASSLVPQNRSYNSPLH	TRBJ1-6	TRBV11-3
AWTAGGGSPLH	TRBJ1-6	TRBV30
ASSRLSGAGELF	TRBJ2-2	TRBV2
ASSSYLGQARRNTIY	TRBJ1-3	TRBV7-9
SVTFDYEQY	TRBJ2-7	TRBV20-1
ASSFGQGSKSYEQY	TRBJ2-7	TRBV7-2
AWTSRAGGYT	TRBJ1-2	TRBV30
ASSLRRNTEAF	TRBJ1-1	TRBV7-3
ASSYQGPETQY	TRBJ2-5	TRBV6-5
ASSSAGKKVQPQH	TRBJ1-5	TRBV7-8